Listed here is a single T cell receptor (beta chain). No antigen is known for it. This sample is part of a study of T cell responses to AZD1222 COVID-19 vaccine. Sequencing used immunoSEQ multiplex PCR; TCRdb keeps in-frame clones, though not all of them. The table lists 95,000 to 100,000 clones, roughly 80% of them singletons. The CDR3 runs 13 residues. Germline lookup yields CDR1 SEHNR and CDR2 FQNEAQ (reference sequence). V gave up 5 bases and J gave up 4 bases, with 11 bases separating them. Findings and limits, study-wide: Two doses of AZD1222 preceded a rise in Spike-specific TCR breadth and depth. Possibly, clonal diversity was underestimated; donors were largely white British and included more females.

Pooling was applied to second doses at about 4 or about 12 weeks. This rearrangement joins TRBV7-9 to TRBJ2-5; D is unclear. The specimen comprised peripheral blood, sampled 28 days after the second AZD1222 dose. This TCR derives from an adult who received the AZD1222 COVID-19 vaccine. The CDR3 here is CASSLLGRETQYF. CDR3 DNA: TGTGCCAGCAGCCTTCTAGGTAGAGAGACCCAGTACTTC.